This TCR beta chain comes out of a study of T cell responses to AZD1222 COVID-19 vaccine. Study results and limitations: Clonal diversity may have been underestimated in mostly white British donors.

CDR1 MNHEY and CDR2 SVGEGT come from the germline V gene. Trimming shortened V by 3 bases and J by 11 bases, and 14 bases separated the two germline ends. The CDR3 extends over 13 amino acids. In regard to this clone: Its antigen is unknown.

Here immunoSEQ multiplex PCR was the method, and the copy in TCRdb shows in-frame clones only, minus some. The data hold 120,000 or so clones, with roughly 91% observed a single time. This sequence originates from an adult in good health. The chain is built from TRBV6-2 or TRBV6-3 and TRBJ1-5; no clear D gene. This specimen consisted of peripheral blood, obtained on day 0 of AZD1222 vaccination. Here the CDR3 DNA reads TGTGCCAGCAGTTATATTTTAAAAGTGACCCAGCATTTT. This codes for CASSYILKVTQHF.